Below, 28 T cell receptor beta chains from the same sample are listed, as sequenced in a study of T cell responses to AZD1222 COVID-19 vaccine. Some clones are missing from TCRdb's copy, which holds only in-frame ones; the method was immunoSEQ multiplex PCR. The profile covers 120,000 or so clones, with around 87% appearing a single time and approximately 1.1% taken by the ten largest. The sample was peripheral blood, taken on day 0 of AZD1222 vaccination. These receptors all come from an adult in good health.

V usage is TRBV19 and J usage is TRBJ1-2, with no clear D. Germline V gene sequence: CDR1 LNHDA, CDR2 SQIVND (reference sequence). The CDR3 extends over 11 amino acids. V was shortened by 2 bases and J by 8 bases, with 6 bases between the two germline ends. CDR3 residues: CASSIRGGYTF. CDR3 in DNA: TGTGCCAGTAGTATAAGAGGCGGCTACACCTTC.

This chain links TRBV2 with TRBJ1-5; possible D gene TRBD1, 5 bases. The CDR3 runs to 16 residues. Germline values: CDR1 SNHLY, CDR2 FYNNEI. Trimming removed 5 bases at V and 6 bases at J, with 20 bases between. CDR3 sequence (DNA): TGTGCCAGCAGTCCTGACCTGACAGTCTCCGGTCAGCCCCAGCATTTT. Its protein is CASSPDLTVSGQPQHF. The full variable domain, its missing parts supplied by reference TRBV2 and TRBJ1-5, is EPEVTQTPSHQVTQMGQEVILRCVPISNHLYFYWYRQILGQKVEFLVSFYNNEISEKSEIFDDQFSVERPDGSNFTLKIRSTKLEDSAMYFCASSPDLTVSGQPQHFGDGTRLSIL.

This clone was found once. The V and J genes are TRBV6-5 and TRBJ2-5; 10 bases are shared with TRBD1. The trim removed 9 bases at V and 4 bases at J, leaving 8 bases unmatched. Germline lookup yields CDR1 MNHEY and CDR2 SVGAGI. The CDR3 has 14 amino acids. The CDR3 region has the DNA TGTGCCAGTACCGGGACAGGGGAGGTAGAGACCCAGTACTTC. It encodes CASTGTGEVETQYF.

This chain uses TRBV6-2 or TRBV6-3 with TRBJ1-5; D unclear. This CDR3 comprises 15 residues. The V and J ends lost 5 bases and 1 base respectively, with 12 bases between them. Germline V gene lookup returns CDR1 MNHEY and CDR2 SVGEGT. The CDR3 nucleotides are TGTGCCAGCAGTAGGATCGTGGTGAGCAATCAGCCCCAGCATTTT. This translates into CASSRIVVSNQPQHF.

V usage is TRBV24-1 and J usage is TRBJ2-1; D is possibly TRBD1 (5 bases). Germline V gives CDR1 KGHDR, CDR2 SFDVKD. The germline V and J ends were trimmed by 1 base and 8 bases, with 14 bases remaining between them. The CDR3 loop spans 15 amino acids. The chain's CDR3 is CATSDLGQGPHEQFF. The CDR3 nucleotides are TGTGCCACCAGTGATTTAGGGCAGGGCCCACATGAGCAGTTCTTC.

The J gene is TRBJ1-1, the V gene TRBV6-6; D is uncertain. From germline, CDR1 is MNHNY and CDR2 SVGAGI (reference sequence). CDR3 length: 15 amino acids. Trimming took 6 bases from V and 4 from J, leaving 18 bases between them. The CDR3 DNA reads TGTGCCAGCAGCCTGCTCGAACAGCCCCTCACTGAAGCTTTCTTT. It translates to CASSLLEQPLTEAFF.

The chain joins TRBV3-1 (or the pseudogene TRBV3-2) to TRBJ1-1, with 10 positions matching TRBD1. Germline V CDR1 and CDR2: LGHDT, YNNKEL (reference sequence). The CDR3 extends over 13 amino acids. V was pared by 4 bases and J by 10 bases, with 6 bases of the junction left unmatched. CDR3 in amino acids: CASSRDRGSGAFF. The CDR3, as DNA: TGTGCCAGCAGCCGGGACAGGGGTTCGGGAGCTTTCTTT.

The gene calls are TRBV19 and TRBJ1-1; 10 positions match TRBD1. V shed 5 bases and J 5 bases; nucleotides not matched to a gene: 5. Germline V lookup: CDR1 LNHDA, CDR2 SQIVND (reference sequence). This CDR3 is built from 14 residues. In DNA, the CDR3 is TGTGCCAGTAGTTACGGGACAGGGGTAACTGAAGCTTTCTTT. Residues: CASSYGTGVTEAFF.

The V and J genes are TRBV18 and TRBJ1-2; 7 positions match TRBD1. CDR3 size: 14 residues. Per germline, CDR1 KGHSH and CDR2 LQKENI. With 2 bases clipped from V and 3 bases from J, the junction kept 3 bases outside the gene matches. Written as DNA, the CDR3 is TGTGCCAGCTCACCAAGTGGGACAGACTATGGCTACACCTTC. Translation: CASSPSGTDYGYTF.

V usage is TRBV19 and J usage is TRBJ2-1, with 13 bases that match TRBD2. V lost 8 bases to trimming and J lost 8 bases; unmatched junction nucleotides: 6. This CDR3 contains 14 residues. The germline V gene has CDR1 LNHDA and CDR2 SQIVND (reference sequence). This chain's CDR3 is CASRTSGGAHEQFF. Written as DNA, the CDR3 is TGTGCCAGTCGAACTAGCGGGGGGGCCCATGAGCAGTTCTTC.

The V and J genes are TRBV6-2 or TRBV6-3 and TRBJ1-1, with a weak D call TRBD1 (6 bases). The CDR3 runs to 17 residues. Trimming removed 4 bases at V and 1 base at J, with 19 bases between. Germline-derived CDR1 and CDR2 are MNHEY and SVGEGT. The CDR3 DNA is TGTGCCAGCAGTTCGCTCGGGACAATTATTCCGAACACTGAAGCTTTCTTT. It is translated as CASSSLGTIIPNTEAFF.

This chain links TRBV3-1 (or the pseudogene TRBV3-2) with TRBJ2-5; 8 nucleotides align to TRBD1. CDR3 length: 15 amino acids. CDR1 is LGHDT, CDR2 YNNKEL, per germline (reference sequence). V lost 0 bases and J lost 5; bases outside the gene matches: 5. The CDR3 DNA is TGTGCCAGCAGCCAAGATGTGACAGGGGTTGAGACCCAGTACTTC. This gives the protein CASSQDVTGVETQYF.

The chain uses TRBV7-9 and TRBJ1-5; D is undetermined. CDR3 length: 13 amino acids. CDR1 SEHNR and CDR2 FQNEAQ come from the germline V gene (reference sequence). V was shortened by 8 bases and J by 6 bases, with 14 bases between the two germline ends. CDR3 region: CASQNSMSQPQHF. CDR3 nucleotides: TGTGCCAGCCAGAACAGTATGAGTCAGCCCCAGCATTTT.

This chain's CDR3 is CASALVGRGLAVSSSYEQYF. CDR3 in DNA: TGTGCTAGTGCCCTGGTGGGAAGGGGACTAGCGGTCTCGAGCTCCTACGAGCAGTACTTC. The rearrangement links TRBV12-5 to TRBJ2-7; 11 bases are a match to TRBD2. Trimming at V came to 7 bases and at J to 0 bases, leaving 20 bases not matched to a gene. The length of the CDR3 is 20 residues. Germline-derived CDR1 and CDR2 are LGHNT and FRNRAP.

This clone was observed a single time. V and J are TRBV9 and TRBJ2-3; TRBD2 matches 8 bases. V was pared by 3 bases and J by 2 bases, with 8 bases of the junction left unmatched. Germline lookup yields CDR1 SGDLS and CDR2 YYNGEE. The CDR3 extends over 16 amino acids. CDR3 coding DNA: TGTGCCAGCAGCGGCGTAGCGGGAAGGAACACAGATACGCAGTATTTT. This gives the protein CASSGVAGRNTDTQYF.

The rearrangement links TRBV5-1 to TRBJ1-1, with 7 bases that match TRBD1. The length of the CDR3 is 14 residues. Germline CDR1 is SGHRS and CDR2 is YFSETQ. The junction had 6 bases not matched to a gene; V was cut back by 7 bases and J by 0 bases. CDR3 in DNA: TGCGCCAGCCAAAGGACAGGCATGAACACTGAAGCTTTCTTT. It yields the protein CASQRTGMNTEAFF.

The chain joins TRBV19 to TRBJ1-1; a weak D match, TRBD1 (6 bases). CDR1 and CDR2 from the germline V gene are LNHDA and SQIVND (reference sequence). V dropped 1 base and J dropped 2 bases, with 17 bases sitting between them. The CDR3 has 17 amino acids. The CDR3 DNA sequence: TGTGCCAGTAGTATAGCGGGGGACATGCCTCCCAACACTGAAGCTTTCTTT. It codes for CASSIAGDMPPNTEAFF.

The rearrangement links TRBV4-2 to TRBJ1-6; the D is unclear. Germline-derived CDR1 and CDR2 are LGHNA and YNFKEQ. V lost 0 bases, J lost 11 bases, and 11 bases lay in between. This CDR3 has 14 amino acids. CDR3 DNA: TGTGCCAGCAGCCAAGAGATGAGTTTCGCACCCCTCCACTTT. It codes for CASSQEMSFAPLHF.

For the CDR3, the DNA is TGTGCCAGCAGGCCAAACCCGATTACCGCGGGTGGCTACACCTTC. The encoded protein is CASRPNPITAGGYTF. The chain has TRBV2 and TRBJ1-2; D is unclear. Germline assignment: CDR1 SNHLY and CDR2 FYNNEI. The CDR3 loop spans 15 amino acids. Trimming removed 6 bases from V and 7 bases from J, with 21 bases in between.

This clone came up once. DNA of the CDR3: TGTGCCAGCAGCTTGGCTTCCGGACGGAGTTACACCTTC. Protein: CASSLASGRSYTF. The chain couples TRBV5-4 to TRBJ1-2; D gene unclear. The CDR3 spans 13 residues. Deletions cut 0 bases from V and 11 bases from J, with 14 bases between. Germline V CDR1 and CDR2: SGHNT, YYREEE (reference sequence).

The CDR3 DNA is TGCAGCGTTGAAGGGGGGACCCATATGAGGGGCTACACCTTC. Encoded protein: CSVEGGTHMRGYTF. The J gene is TRBJ1-2, the V gene TRBV29-1; TRBD1 is a possible D gene (5 bases). Germline CDR1 is SQVTM and CDR2 is ANQGSEA. The CDR3 is made up of 14 amino acids. The V end lost 1 base, the J end lost 8 bases, and 17 bases lay between the germline ends.

This clone was observed a few times. V usage is TRBV19 and J usage is TRBJ1-2; the D is unclear. Trimming stripped 3 bases from V and 8 bases from J, with 13 bases between. The CDR3 is made up of 13 amino acids. Germline V lookup: CDR1 LNHDA, CDR2 SQIVND (reference sequence). The CDR3 DNA sequence: TGTGCCAGTAGTATTGGAGAAGGGCGCGGCTACACCTTC. Protein product: CASSIGEGRGYTF.

The rearrangement links TRBV7-2 to TRBJ1-5, with a tentative D call TRBD1 (6 bases). CDR1 SGHTA and CDR2 FQGNSA come from the germline V gene. The V end was cut by 2 bases, the J end by 4 bases, with 18 bases between. The CDR3 runs to 17 residues. The CDR3 sequence is CASSLNLQGTSNQPQHF. The CDR3 DNA is TGTGCCAGCAGCTTAAACTTGCAGGGGACTTCGAATCAGCCCCAGCATTTT. The full variable domain, with the rest looked up from reference TRBV7-2 and TRBJ1-5, is GAGVSQSPSNKVTEKGKDVELRCDPISGHTALYWYRQSLGQGLEFLIYFQGNSAPDKSGLPSDRFSAERTGGSVSTLTIQRTQQEDSAVYLCASSLNLQGTSNQPQHFGDGTRLSIL.

The chain is built from TRBV5-1 and TRBJ2-2, with 9 bases matching TRBD1. Per the germline V gene, CDR1 is SGHRS and CDR2 is YFSETQ. This CDR3 has 14 residues. V lost 3 bases, J lost 15 bases, and 12 bases stayed unmatched. CDR3 in amino acids: CASSSTGGPPLVFF. The CDR3 nucleotides read TGCGCCAGCAGCTCCACAGGGGGCCCACCATTGGTGTTTTTT.

This clone has just a few counts. The chain is built from TRBV7-2 and TRBJ2-7; D ambiguous. The CDR3 spans 13 residues. Per the germline V gene, CDR1 is SGHTA and CDR2 is FQGNSA. V shed 1 base and J shed 3 bases, with 7 bases lying between them. The CDR3 loop reads CASSLERFYEQYF. The CDR3 nucleotides are TGTGCCAGCAGCTTAGAGCGTTTCTACGAGCAGTACTTC.

The chain is built from TRBV7-2 and TRBJ2-5; D is unclear. There are 14 residues in the CDR3. Trimming removed 2 bases from V and 1 base from J, with 8 bases in between. The germline V gene encodes CDR1 SGHTA and CDR2 FQGNSA. The CDR3 loop is CASSLWTAQETQYF. The CDR3 DNA follows: TGTGCCAGCAGCTTATGGACGGCCCAAGAGACCCAGTACTTC.

This chain links TRBV6-1 with TRBJ1-5; TRBD1 matches at 7 bases. This CDR3 has 16 amino acids. Looked up from germline, CDR1 is MNHNS and CDR2 is SASEGT. Unmatched junction bases numbered 8, after V lost 2 bases and J lost 4 bases. CDR3: CASSERGQGRNQPQHF. In DNA form, the CDR3 reads TGTGCCAGCAGTGAAAGGGGGCAGGGGAGGAATCAGCCCCAGCATTTT.

This chain connects TRBV19 to TRBJ2-2, with 9 positions matching TRBD1. Germline trimming cut 7 bases from V and 4 bases from J; bases unmatched to any gene: 10. This CDR3 is built from 16 residues. CDR1 and CDR2 (germline): LNHDA, SQIVND (reference sequence). The CDR3 reads CASTTFGTGRTGELFF. Written as DNA, the CDR3 is TGTGCCAGTACTACCTTCGGGACAGGGCGCACCGGGGAGCTGTTTTTT.